The source of this T cell receptor (beta chain) is a study of blood T cells in healthy people across ages. There are 15 residues in the CDR3. The germline CDR1 and CDR2 sequences are MGHDK and SYGVNS. Trimming shortened V by 2 bases and J by 4 bases, and 11 bases separated the two germline ends. Alongside a J-beta primer mix, a sample-barcoded 5' primer served in a second PCR lasting about 7 to 11 cycles. One entry per CDR3 protein, called by TCRdb with MiXCR from the 5' RACE reads. Of about 1.4 million distinct CDR3 sequences detected, roughly 59% appear once; the ten largest clones hold 6.5% to 8.5%.

This TCR derives from a man aged 18 to 30 in good health. The source material was blood. This chain joins TRBV25-1 and TRBJ1-4; tentative D call: TRBD1 (5 bases). CDR3 protein: CASSEVGPSNEKLFF. CDR3 bases: TGTGCCAGCAGTGAAGTGGGACCGAGTAATGAAAAACTGTTTTTT.